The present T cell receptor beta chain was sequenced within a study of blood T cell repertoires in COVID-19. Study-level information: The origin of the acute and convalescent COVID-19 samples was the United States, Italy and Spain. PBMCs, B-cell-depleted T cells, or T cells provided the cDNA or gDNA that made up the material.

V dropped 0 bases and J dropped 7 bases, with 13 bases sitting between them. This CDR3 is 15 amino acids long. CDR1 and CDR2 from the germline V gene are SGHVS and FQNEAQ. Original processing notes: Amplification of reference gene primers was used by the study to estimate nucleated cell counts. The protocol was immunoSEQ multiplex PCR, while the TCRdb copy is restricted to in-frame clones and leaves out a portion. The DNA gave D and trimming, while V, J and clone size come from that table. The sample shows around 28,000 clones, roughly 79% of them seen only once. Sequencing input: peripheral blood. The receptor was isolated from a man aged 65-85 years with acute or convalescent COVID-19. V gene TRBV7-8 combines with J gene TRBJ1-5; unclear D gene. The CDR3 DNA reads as TGTGCCAGCAGCTTAGCGAGAGGGTCGAGGCAGCCCCAGCATTTT. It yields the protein CASSLARGSRQPQHF.